The entry that follows covers one T cell receptor (beta chain) sequence. Antigen specificity is unknown. Libraries were prepared by immunoSEQ multiplex PCR; TCRdb keeps only in-frame clonotypes and omits some of them. The sample lists roughly 46,000 clones; 90% to 95% were seen once. The data stem from a study of OX40 agonist ivuxolimab in advanced cancers. Study details: Patients were treated with intravenous ivuxolimab, dosed at 0.01 to 10 mg/kg and infused every 2 weeks. One patient with hepatocellular carcinoma and two with cutaneous melanoma, three in all, had partial responses. Eligibility rules accepted prior anti-PD-1, anti-PD-L1 or anti-CTLA-4 therapy, and 30% to 40% had some.

Study results and limitations: There was clonal expansion of CD4+ and CD8+ blood T cells by week 6 at 0.1 to 3.0 mg/kg.

V dropped 3 bases and J dropped 4 bases, with 10 bases sitting between them. The CDR3 has 14 residues. Germline V gene lookup returns CDR1 LNHDA and CDR2 SQIVND (reference sequence). The receptor was derived from an adult with an advanced solid tumor such as melanoma, head and neck, liver or kidney cancer. The starting material was CD4+ or CD8+ T cells sorted from blood, obtained in a trial of the OX40 agonist ivuxolimab. The V call is TRBV19, the J call TRBJ1-5, with D tentatively TRBD1 (5 bases). The chain's CDR3 is CASSMAPGNQPQHF. The CDR3 bases are TGTGCCAGTAGTATGGCCCCAGGGAATCAGCCCCAGCATTTT.